This T cell receptor (beta chain) was sequenced for a study of blood T cells in healthy people across ages. The ends were cut back, 1 base at V and 9 bases at J, with 6 bases in the middle. Germline V gives CDR1 SGHAT, CDR2 FQNNGV. The CDR3 is made up of 11 amino acids. A second PCR of 7 to 11 cycles used a sample-barcoded 5' primer and a J-beta primer mix. TCRdb fed the 5' RACE reads into MiXCR, producing one record per CDR3 protein. This table has hundreds of thousands of distinct CDR3 sequences, about 55% appearing once. This clonotype was seen a few times. The receptor was derived from an older man in good health. This rearrangement joins TRBV11-2 to TRBJ1-1; D is ambiguous. Sequenced input: blood. CDR3 DNA sequence: TGTGCCAGCAGCTTAGCGGGAAAAGCTTTCTTT. Its translation: CASSLAGKAFF. Filled out from reference TRBV11-2 and TRBJ1-1, the complete variable domain reads EAGVAQSPRYKIIEKRQSVAFWCNPISGHATLYWYQQILGQGPKLLIQFQNNGVVDDSQLPKDRFSAERLKGVDSTLKIQPAKLEDSAVYLCASSLAGKAFFGQGTRLTVV.